These T cell receptor beta chains were read from a single sample in a study of blood T cell repertoires in COVID-19. Clones were read by immunoSEQ multiplex PCR, and TCRdb kept only the in-frame ones, dropping some. The profile shows under 200,000 clones, approximately 90% of them singletons. Sequencing was carried out using peripheral blood. The source is a man aged 50-60 years with acute or convalescent COVID-19. CDR3s leave out the opening cysteine and the closing phenylalanine or tryptophan.

v_call cdr3_aa
TRBV5-5 ASSSTPDRKTTEAF
TRBV2 ASSPGLAGGQSGELF
TRBV28 ATRAGGTNTGELF
TRBV7-3 ASSSLQGGVYNEQF
TRBV6-1 ASSEARNRGYTEAF
TRBV7-9 ASSPGQGGASNEKLF
TRBV7-3 ASSPLGAGAYNEQF
TRBV30 AWSVPAGLSEKLF
TRBV6-5 ASSPSGQGEKLF
TRBV28 ASSLTVNYGYT
TRBV6-5 ASSYSNGGATGELF
TRBV3-1/TRBV3-2 ASSQGLGRYGYT
TRBV7-3 ASSFSHGSYEQY
TRBV28 ASDTGSGGAF
TRBV9 ASSGQLTGYQETQY
TRBV11-2 ASSLAGQGVVETQY
TRBV18 ASSRGLAGTDTQY
TRBV7-8 ASSFRAFSNQPQH
TRBV6-2/TRBV6-3 ASSLRGFGTGELF
TRBV7-9 ASSQQGSSTDTQY
TRBV27 ASSIFTGSPQH
TRBV30 AWSVEVYNEQF
TRBV11-2 ASSLVPSGRTTGELF
TRBV5-8 ASSSQGRNTEAF
TRBV5-1 ASALDSGRAVRGGDTQY
TRBV7-9 ASSLGIAGNTIY
TRBV5-1 ASSLADSRYGYT
TRBV6-5 ASSYRPGHEQY
TRBV7-2 ASSLVAGESYEQY